These T cell receptor beta chains were read from a single sample in a study of blood T cell repertoires in COVID-19. The assay was immunoSEQ multiplex PCR, and TCRdb's table has in-frame clones only and misses some. There are under 300,000 clones in the sample; around 89% occur only once, and 8.8% lies in the top ten. The material sequenced was PBMCs or T cells enriched from blood (not recorded which). The source is a man aged 35 to 55 who had recovered from COVID-19. CDR3s include the opening cysteine and the closing phenylalanine or tryptophan. D genes are given only for firm matches. A clone size is listed for some rows: how often the clone was seen (once, few, many), or a class if it is expanded.

clone_size j_call v_call d_call cdr3_nt cdr3_aa
- TRBJ2-2 TRBV7-9 - TGTGCCAGCAGCTTCCGCCCCGGGGGAGTCGAGAACACCGGGGAGCTGTTTTTT CASSFRPGGVENTGELFF
- TRBJ2-3 TRBV11-2 - TGTGCCAGCAGCTTACGGACTACAGATACGCAGTATTTT CASSLRTTDTQYF
- TRBJ1-2 TRBV4-2 - TGTGCCAGCAGCCAAGACCGACAGCTCTCAAACTATGGCTACACCTTC CASSQDRQLSNYGYTF
- TRBJ2-5 TRBV25-1 - TGTGCCAGCAGTGATTCGTTGGGGCTCGGGGAGACCCAGTACTTC CASSDSLGLGETQYF
- TRBJ1-4 TRBV28 - TGTGCCAGCAGTTGGGACGGGACACCAAATGAAAAACTGTTTTTT CASSWDGTPNEKLFF
- TRBJ1-4 TRBV6-2/TRBV6-3 TRBD1 TGTGCCAGCAGTTACGAAGCGGCAGGGGGCGCGACTAATGAAAAACTGTTTTTT CASSYEAAGGATNEKLFF
- TRBJ2-7 TRBV6-2/TRBV6-3 TRBD1 TGTGCCAGCAGTGCCGCAGGGGGCGACGCTATGTACGAGCAGTACTTC CASSAAGGDAMYEQYF
- TRBJ2-1 TRBV7-2 TRBD2 TGTGCCAGCAGCCCTCATCCGGGACTAGCGAAATACAATGAGCAGTTCTTC CASSPHPGLAKYNEQFF
- TRBJ2-5 TRBV9 TRBD2 TGTGCCAGCAGCGCTCCGTGGGCTAGCGGGGGACAAGAGACCCAGTACTTC CASSAPWASGGQETQYF
- TRBJ2-7 TRBV11-2 TRBD1 TGTGCCAGCAGCCGGGACAGGGAATCCTACGAGCAGTACTTC CASSRDRESYEQYF
- TRBJ1-2 TRBV28 TRBD1 TGTGCCAGCACTATTTCCGGGACAGGGCAAGCTAACTATGGCTACACCTTC CASTISGTGQANYGYTF
- TRBJ1-3 TRBV5-4 - TGTGCCAGCAGCCCTGACAGTCCGAACTCTGGAAACACCATATATTTT CASSPDSPNSGNTIYF
- TRBJ2-7 TRBV18 TRBD1 TGTGCCAGCTCTCCTTGGACAGGCTACGAGCAGTACTTC CASSPWTGYEQYF
- TRBJ1-6 TRBV7-2 - TGTGCCAGCGGACGACCTATGGGGGCCTCAAATTCACCCCTCCACTTT CASGRPMGASNSPLHF
- TRBJ1-4 TRBV28 - TGTGCCTCAGGGCTCTCGGATGAAAAACTGTTTTTT CASGLSDEKLFF
few TRBJ2-7 TRBV3-1/TRBV3-2 - TGTGCCAGCAGCCAAGTCGTAGGGGTCGACGAGCAGTACTTC CASSQVVGVDEQYF
- TRBJ2-3 TRBV6-5 - TGTGCCAGCAGTTACTGGGGAGAGACAGATACGCAGTATTTT CASSYWGETDTQYF
- TRBJ1-2 TRBV23-1 - TGCGCCAGCAGTCAATCAGACTCTTGGGGGCGCGCGATAACTAACTATGGCTACACCTTC CASSQSDSWGRAITNYGYTF
few TRBJ1-1 TRBV6-1 - TGTGCCAGCAGTGATGTACAGAACACTGAAGCTTTCTTT CASSDVQNTEAFF
- TRBJ2-5 TRBV7-2 - TGTGCCAGCAGGGCCGGGTCAGGGGTCGAGACCCAGTACTTC CASRAGSGVETQYF
- TRBJ2-7 TRBV7-3 TRBD2 TGTGCCAGCAGCTTAACTAGCGGGGCAGGGGAGCAGTACTTC CASSLTSGAGEQYF
- TRBJ1-5 TRBV5-8 - TGTGCCAGCAGCTCGGGAGGAGGGTTCGGGAATCAGCCCCAGCATTTT CASSSGGGFGNQPQHF
- TRBJ1-1 TRBV5-1 - TGCGCCAGCAGCTTGGTACCCATCGAGCGCGGGGAAGGTGAAGCTTTCTTT CASSLVPIERGEGEAFF
- TRBJ1-5 TRBV18 - TGTGCCAGCTCACCAGGGGAGAGCAATCAGCCCCAGCATTTT CASSPGESNQPQHF
once TRBJ2-3 TRBV2 TRBD2 TGTGCCAGCAGTGGTCCACTAGCGGGGGGGGATACGCAGTATTTT CASSGPLAGGDTQYF
- TRBJ1-4 TRBV7-2 - TGTGCCAGCAGCTACGCATTGGGGGCGGTAAATGAAAAACTGTTTTTT CASSYALGAVNEKLFF
- TRBJ1-5 TRBV15 TRBD1 TGTGCCACCAGCAGATCCCGGACAGGGAGGTACAGCAATCAGCCCCAGCATTTT CATSRSRTGRYSNQPQHF
- TRBJ2-6 TRBV21-1 - TGTGCCAGCAGCAAACAAGGACAGGCCAACTCTGGGGCCAACGTCCTGACTTTC CASSKQGQANSGANVLTF
- TRBJ2-1 TRBV6-5 TRBD1 TGTGCCGTCAGGGGGAGCTCCTACAATGAGCAGTTCTTC CAVRGSSYNEQFF
- TRBJ1-1 TRBV5-1 - TGCGCCAGCAGCTTTAAAGGGGACACTGAAGCTTTCTTT CASSFKGDTEAFF
- TRBJ2-5 TRBV30 - TGTGCCTGGAGTGTAGTCCAGGGTGAGACCCAGTACTTC CAWSVVQGETQYF
- TRBJ1-1 TRBV7-2 - TGTGCCAGCAGCTTAGTTGCGGGGACTGCGAACACTGAAGCTTTCTTT CASSLVAGTANTEAFF
- TRBJ2-1 TRBV6-6 TRBD2 TGTGCCATCCAGCTAGCGGGAACCTACAATGAGCAGTTCTTC CAIQLAGTYNEQFF
- TRBJ2-1 TRBV6-5 - TGTGCCAGCAGTTACGTCAGGTACTCGGATGAGCAGTTCTTC CASSYVRYSDEQFF
once TRBJ1-6 TRBV4-2 TRBD1 TGTGCCAGCAGCCAAGAAAATTTAGGGGACAGGGTGCCCAATTCACCCCTCCACTTT CASSQENLGDRVPNSPLHF
- TRBJ1-1 TRBV5-6 TRBD1 TGTGCCAGCAGCCTCGCTCACAGGGGCGGGACTGAAGCTTTCTTT CASSLAHRGGTEAFF
few TRBJ1-5 TRBV9 - TGTGCCAGCAGCGCCGGTTTAACAGGGAATCAGCCCCAGCATTTT CASSAGLTGNQPQHF
- TRBJ1-2 TRBV28 TRBD1 TGTGCCAGCAGTTTAGCGGGACAGGGGTATGGCTACACCTTC CASSLAGQGYGYTF
- TRBJ1-5 TRBV7-8 - TGTGCCAGCAGCTTAGGACAGCCTGATCAGCCCCAGCATTTT CASSLGQPDQPQHF
- TRBJ1-3 TRBV19 - TGTGCCAGTACTTATGGTCGGCAGGCGATTATAGAAGAAGGTCAACGCTCTGGAAACACCATATATTTT CASTYGRQAIIEEGQRSGNTIYF
- TRBJ1-1 TRBV19 - TGTGCCAGTAGCCCGGACGGGATTATTGAAGCTTTCTTT CASSPDGIIEAFF
- TRBJ2-1 TRBV28 TRBD2 TGTGCCAGCAGTTCCCTAGCGGGATCCTACAATGAGCAGTTCTTC CASSSLAGSYNEQFF
- TRBJ1-2 TRBV15 - TGTGCCACCAGCAGAGATTACCCAGGGGTGCAAGGCTACACCTTC CATSRDYPGVQGYTF
- TRBJ1-5 TRBV18 TRBD1 TGTGCCAGCTCACCAGGGACAGGCAATCAGCCCCAGCATTTT CASSPGTGNQPQHF
- TRBJ2-5 TRBV5-1 TRBD2 TGCGCCAGCAGTGCGGGAGGAGGGGAGACCCAGTACTTC CASSAGGGETQYF
- TRBJ2-1 TRBV2 - TGTGCCAGCAGCGCGGGTGGGGGGACCTACAATGAGCAGTTCTTC CASSAGGGTYNEQFF
- TRBJ2-1 TRBV7-9 TRBD2 TGTGCCAGCAGGCGGGAGGCGTTGAATGAGCAGTTCTTC CASRREALNEQFF
- TRBJ2-1 TRBV4-3 - TGCGCCAGCAGCCAAGATTGGTCGGGAGTACGGTACAATGAGCAGTTCTTC CASSQDWSGVRYNEQFF
few TRBJ1-5 TRBV4-3 - TGCGCCAGCAGCCAAGACCCTGGGGCCCCCAATCAGCCCCAGCATTTT CASSQDPGAPNQPQHF
- TRBJ1-2 TRBV3-1/TRBV3-2 TRBD1 TGTGCCAGCAGCCAAGGGGGGACAGGGAGTCCCTATGGCTACACCTTC CASSQGGTGSPYGYTF
- TRBJ2-3 TRBV4-2 - TGTGCCAGCAGCCAAGAGGACACACACACAGATACGCAGTATTTT CASSQEDTHTDTQYF
- TRBJ2-7 TRBV27 - TGTGCCAGCAGATTCAGGGAAAGCACCTACGAGCAGTACTTC CASRFRESTYEQYF
- TRBJ2-7 TRBV3-1/TRBV3-2 TRBD2 TGTGCCAGCAGCCAAGGAAGGCTAGCGGGAGCGATGGTCTACGAGCAGTACTTC CASSQGRLAGAMVYEQYF
once TRBJ1-4 TRBV19 - TGTGCCAGTAGTGTCGAGGGAGGTGGTAATGAAAAACTGTTTTTT CASSVEGGGNEKLFF
- TRBJ1-4 TRBV28 - TGTGCCAGCAGTTTAGTACAGGTACATGAAAAACTGTTTTTT CASSLVQVHEKLFF
- TRBJ1-3 TRBV11-3 - TGTGCCAGCAGCACGGTTACCGCTGGAAACACCATATATTTT CASSTVTAGNTIYF
- TRBJ2-7 TRBV19 TRBD1 TGTGCCAGTAGAACCGGGACAGGGAACGAGCAGTACTTC CASRTGTGNEQYF
- TRBJ2-7 TRBV4-1 TRBD2 TGCGCCAGCAGCCAAGCACGACTAGCGGATTTCTCCTACGAGCAGTACTTC CASSQARLADFSYEQYF
once TRBJ2-1 TRBV19 TRBD1 TGTGCCAGTAGTACTCCAGGGGGGACAGGGTATAATGAGCAGTTCTTC CASSTPGGTGYNEQFF